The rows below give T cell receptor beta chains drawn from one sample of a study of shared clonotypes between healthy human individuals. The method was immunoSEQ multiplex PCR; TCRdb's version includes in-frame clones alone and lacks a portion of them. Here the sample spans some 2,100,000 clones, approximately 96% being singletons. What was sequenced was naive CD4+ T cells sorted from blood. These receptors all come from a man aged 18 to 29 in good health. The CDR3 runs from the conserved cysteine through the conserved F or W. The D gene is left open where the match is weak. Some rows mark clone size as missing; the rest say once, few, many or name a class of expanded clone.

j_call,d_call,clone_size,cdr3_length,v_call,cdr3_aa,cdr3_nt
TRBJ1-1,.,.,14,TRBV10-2,CASSESGTFAEAFF,TGCGCCAGCAGTGAGTCTGGGACGTTTGCTGAAGCTTTCTTT
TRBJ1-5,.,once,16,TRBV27,CASSLSGAGSNQPQHF,TGTGCCAGCAGTTTATCGGGTGCGGGTAGCAATCAGCCCCAGCATTTT
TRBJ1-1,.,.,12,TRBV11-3,CASSSYGTEAFF,TGTGCCAGCAGCTCTTACGGGACAGAAGCTTTCTTT
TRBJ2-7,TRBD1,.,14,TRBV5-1,CASSSQGGPYEQYF,TGCGCCAGCAGCTCACAGGGGGGCCCCTACGAGCAGTACTTC
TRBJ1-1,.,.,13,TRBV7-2,CASSTGTITEAFF,TGTGCCAGCAGCACGGGGACAATAACTGAAGCTTTCTTT
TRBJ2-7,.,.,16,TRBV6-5,CASSYSSWGRGYEQYF,TGTGCCAGCAGTTACTCGTCCTGGGGCAGGGGCTACGAGCAGTACTTC
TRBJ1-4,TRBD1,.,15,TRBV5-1,CASTRQGSTNEKLFF,TGCGCCAGCACTCGACAGGGATCAACTAATGAAAAACTGTTTTTT
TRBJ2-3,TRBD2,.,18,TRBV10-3,CAISELPRWGTIPDTQYF,TGTGCCATCAGTGAGTTGCCAAGGTGGGGGACTATACCAGATACGCAGTATTTT
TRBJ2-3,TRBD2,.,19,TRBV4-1,CASRGLAGGSDASTDTQYF,TGCGCCAGCAGAGGACTAGCGGGGGGCTCAGACGCTAGCACAGATACGCAGTATTTT
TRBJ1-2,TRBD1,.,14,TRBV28,CASTPGGQLYGYTF,TGTGCCAGCACCCCAGGGGGACAACTCTATGGCTACACCTTC
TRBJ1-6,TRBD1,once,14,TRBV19,CASSPGTGNSPLHF,TGTGCCAGTAGTCCGGGGACAGGGAATTCACCCCTCCACTTT
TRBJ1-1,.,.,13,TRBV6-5,CASSYFGDTEAFF,TGTGCCAGCAGTTATTTTGGGGACACTGAAGCTTTCTTT
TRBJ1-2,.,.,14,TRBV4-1,CASSQDQQGTGYTF,TGCGCCAGCAGCCAAGATCAGCAGGGGACTGGCTACACCTTC
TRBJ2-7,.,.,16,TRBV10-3,CAISESSTGKTYEQYF,TGTGCCATCAGTGAGTCGTCTACAGGGAAAACCTACGAGCAGTACTTC
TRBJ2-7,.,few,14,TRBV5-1,CASSLAGGDYEQYF,TGCGCCAGCAGCTTGGCCGGCGGGGACTACGAGCAGTACTTC
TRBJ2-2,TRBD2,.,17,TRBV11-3,CASSLKGLAANTGELFF,TGTGCCAGCAGCCTAAAGGGGCTAGCGGCGAACACCGGGGAGCTGTTTTTT
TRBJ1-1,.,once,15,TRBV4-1,CASSQVGSGNTEAFF,TGCGCCAGCAGCCAAGTCGGTTCGGGGAACACTGAAGCTTTCTTT
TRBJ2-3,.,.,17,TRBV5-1,CASSLVKSTSSTDTQYF,TGCGCCAGCAGCTTGGTGAAGTCCACCTCTAGCACAGATACGCAGTATTTT
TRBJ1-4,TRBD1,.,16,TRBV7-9,CASSPGQGAANEKLFF,TGTGCCAGCAGCCCGGGACAGGGGGCGGCTAATGAAAAACTGTTTTTT
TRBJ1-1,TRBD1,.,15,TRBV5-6,CASSMPTGGNTEAFF,TGTGCCAGCAGCATGCCGACAGGGGGTAACACTGAAGCTTTCTTT
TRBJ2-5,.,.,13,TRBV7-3,CASSFSTEETQYF,TGTGCCAGCAGCTTTAGTACAGAAGAGACCCAGTACTTC
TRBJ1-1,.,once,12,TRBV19,CASSMAAGEAFF,TGTGCCAGTAGTATGGCCGCTGGGGAAGCTTTCTTT
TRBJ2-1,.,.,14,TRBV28,CASRVPGFYNEQFF,TGTGCAAGCCGGGTACCGGGATTCTACAATGAGCAGTTCTTC
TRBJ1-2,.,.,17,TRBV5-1,CASSLWGDSSINYGYTF,TGCGCCAGCAGCTTGTGGGGTGACAGCTCAATTAACTATGGCTACACCTTC